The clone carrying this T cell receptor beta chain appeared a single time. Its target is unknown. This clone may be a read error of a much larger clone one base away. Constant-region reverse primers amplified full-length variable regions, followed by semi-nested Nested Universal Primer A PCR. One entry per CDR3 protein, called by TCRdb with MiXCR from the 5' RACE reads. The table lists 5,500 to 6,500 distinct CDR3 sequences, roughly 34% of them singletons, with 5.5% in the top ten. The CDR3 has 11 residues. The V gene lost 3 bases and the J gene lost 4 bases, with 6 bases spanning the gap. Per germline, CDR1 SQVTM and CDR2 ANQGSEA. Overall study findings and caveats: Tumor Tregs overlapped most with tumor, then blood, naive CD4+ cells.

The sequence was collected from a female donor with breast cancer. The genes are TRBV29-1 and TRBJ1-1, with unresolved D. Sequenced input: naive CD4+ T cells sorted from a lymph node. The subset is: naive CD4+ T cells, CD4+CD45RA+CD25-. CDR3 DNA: TGCAGCGTTGAGATAAGCACTGAAGCTTTCTTT. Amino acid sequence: CSVEISTEAFF. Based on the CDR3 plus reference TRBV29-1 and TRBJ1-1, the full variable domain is SAVISQKPSRDICQRGTSLTIQCQVDSQVTMMFWYRQQPGQSLTLIATANQGSEATYESGFVIDKFPISRPNLTFSTLTVSNMSPEDSSIYLCSVEISTEAFFGQGTRLTVV.